The TCR beta chain under discussion was sequenced for a study of blood T cell repertoires in COVID-19. As handled by the study authors: How many nucleated cells were present was estimated from reference gene primer amplification. TCRdb's table, derived via immunoSEQ multiplex PCR, lists solely in-frame clones and lacks some. V and J calls and clone size are copied from that table; D and trimming were computed from the DNA. In the table there are around 63,000 clones, almost 85% of which are singletons. Followed over time, Seattle patients had been enrolled while infection was active. Specimen: peripheral blood. The sequence was obtained from a man aged 60 to 75 with COVID-19, enrolled during active disease.

The CDR3 DNA reads as TGTGCCAGCCAGGCGCTGGGAGTTAGCACAGATACGCAGTATTTT. Translation: CASQALGVSTDTQYF. The rearrangement links TRBV2 to TRBJ2-3, with D possibly being TRBD2 (5 bases). The CDR3 has 15 residues. Looked up from germline, CDR1 is SNHLY and CDR2 is FYNNEI. Trimming removed 8 bases at V and 0 bases at J, with 15 bases between.